A single sample gave rise to the 30 T cell receptor beta chains below, sequenced in a study of CXCR3-negative and CXCR3-positive naive CD8 T cells. General observations from the study: More hydrophobic TRB CDR3s occurred in CXCR3-positive than in CXCR3-negative naive cells.

These receptors have no identified antigens. TRB cDNA libraries were made by UMI-labeled 5' RACE. TCRdb reanalyzed the 5' RACE reads, giving one entry per CDR3 protein sequence and no DNA. Found here are about 140,000 distinct CDR3 sequences; the top ten clones hold approximately 0.4%. Sequenced material: naive CXCR3+ CD8+ T cells from blood. The subset: CD45RO-CCR7+CD27+CD95- naive CD8+ T cells expressing CXCR3 (TNR3+). The receptors were gathered from a human donor in good health. Some clones in this sample may be carry-over from other donors' samples.

The genes are TRBV7-9 and TRBJ1-2; the TRBD1 assignment by TCRdb is unverifiable without DNA. Germline V gene lookup returns CDR1 SEHNR and CDR2 FQNEAQ (reference sequence). This CDR3 spans 16 amino acids. The CDR3 protein is CASSPGQGEAPYGYTF. Complete variable domain (other parts from reference TRBV7-9 and TRBJ1-2): DTGVSQNPRHKITKRGQNVTFRCDPISEHNRLYWYRQTLGQGPEFLTYFQNEAQLEKSRLLSDRFSAERPKGSFSTLEIQRTEQGDSAMYLCASSPGQGEAPYGYTFGSGTRLTVV.

The gene calls are TRBV5-1 and TRBJ1-1; TCRdb gives TRBD1 as the D gene, but with no DNA this cannot be confirmed. The CDR3 length is 15 residues. Germline V gene lookup returns CDR1 SGHRS and CDR2 YFSETQ. CDR3 amino acids: CASSWVTGTGTEAFF.

V gene TRBV20-1 combines with J gene TRBJ2-7. The V gene's germline CDR1 is DFQATT and CDR2 SNEGSKA (reference sequence). The length of the CDR3 is 12 residues. The CDR3 loop reads CSARDVGFEQYF.

The V and J genes are TRBV20-1 and TRBJ2-7; TCRdb gives TRBD2 as the D gene, but with no DNA this cannot be confirmed. From germline, CDR1 is DFQATT and CDR2 SNEGSKA (reference sequence). The CDR3 is made up of 15 amino acids. The CDR3 here is CSARVGGSSSYEQYF.

The chain combines TRBV15 with TRBJ2-1. The CDR3 consists of 12 residues. Germline V gives CDR1 LNHNV, CDR2 YYDKDF (reference sequence). The CDR3 reads CATSRRDNEQFF.

The gene calls are TRBV7-9 and TRBJ2-7. CDR3 length: 12 amino acids. CDR1 and CDR2 from the germline V gene are SEHNR and FQNEAQ (reference sequence). This CDR3 is CASSRLSYEQYF.

The rearrangement uses TRBV2 and TRBJ2-7; TCRdb's D call, TRBD2, is unchecked because there is no DNA. There are 14 residues in the CDR3. CDR1 and CDR2 (germline): SNHLY, FYNNEI. CDR3 in amino acids: CASSETLETYEQYF.

The chain has TRBV7-9 and TRBJ2-7; the D gene TCRdb calls, TRBD1, cannot be checked with no DNA. CDR3 length: 12 residues. Germline loops: CDR1 SEHNR, CDR2 FQNEAQ (reference sequence). The CDR3 sequence is CASSSTTDEQYF.

The chain has TRBV12-3 or TRBV12-4 and TRBJ2-7; TCRdb picks TRBD1, but there is no DNA to check that call. This CDR3 has 14 amino acids. CDR3 region: CASSWDRGPYEQYF.

The J gene is TRBJ2-1, the V gene TRBV6-2 or TRBV6-3; TCRdb calls TRBD2, which cannot be checked without DNA. Germline V gene data show CDR1 as MNHEY and CDR2 as SVGEGT. The CDR3 loop spans 11 amino acids. CDR3 amino acids: CASRNGTRQFF.

CDR3 sequence: CSGVGDYEQYF. J is TRBJ2-7 and V is TRBV29-1; TCRdb's D call, TRBD1, is unchecked because there is no DNA. CDR1 and CDR2 (germline): SQVTM, ANQGSEA. The CDR3 is 11 amino acids.

The V and J genes are TRBV6-5 and TRBJ1-1. The CDR3 sequence is 14 residues long. Per the germline V gene, CDR1 is MNHEY and CDR2 is SVGAGI. This CDR3 reads CASTPQGGWTEAFF.

The genes are TRBV28 and TRBJ2-5; TCRdb names TRBD2, which stays unverified in the absence of DNA. This CDR3 spans 15 amino acids. CDR1 MDHEN and CDR2 SYDVKM come from the germline V gene. The CDR3 loop is CASSSSGGEKETQYF.

The V call is TRBV29-1, the J call TRBJ2-1. In germline, CDR1 is SQVTM, CDR2 ANQGSEA. The CDR3 sequence is 14 residues long. CDR3 residues: CSVGSYASLDEQFF.

J is TRBJ2-2 and V is TRBV2; with no DNA, the TCRdb D assignment of TRBD1 cannot be verified. CDR3 length equals 16 residues. CDR1 SNHLY and CDR2 FYNNEI come from the germline V gene. Here the CDR3 reads CASSPQPGHNTGELFF.

The V and J genes are TRBV5-1 and TRBJ2-1. Germline loops: CDR1 SGHRS, CDR2 YFSETQ. The CDR3 has 17 residues. This chain's CDR3 is CASSLAAVLSSYNEQFF.

The chain carries TRBV7-8 and TRBJ2-7; with no DNA, the TCRdb D assignment of TRBD1 cannot be verified. Looked up from germline, CDR1 is SGHVS and CDR2 is FQNEAQ. The CDR3 runs to 15 residues. CDR3 residues: CARRPQGPSSYEQYF. The full variable domain, its missing parts supplied by reference TRBV7-8 and TRBJ2-7, is GAGVSQSPRYKVAKRGQDVALRCDPISGHVSLFWYQQALGQGPEFLTYFQNEAQLDKSGLPSDRFFAERPEGSVSTLKIQRTQQEDSAVYLCARRPQGPSSYEQYFGPGTRLTVT.

The V and J genes are TRBV21-1 and TRBJ2-7; TCRdb's D call, TRBD2, is unchecked because there is no DNA. TRBV21-1 is annotated as a pseudogene. The CDR3 runs 13 residues. CDR3 amino acids: CSSSKVGSYEQYF.

The chain couples TRBV27 to TRBJ2-7. Germline-derived CDR1 and CDR2 are MNHEY and SMNVEV (reference sequence). The CDR3 spans 13 residues. The CDR3 sequence: CASSLSEVYEQYF.

The chain recombines TRBV7-9 with TRBJ2-2; no DNA is available, so the TRBD1 call from TCRdb remains unchecked. The CDR3 is made up of 17 amino acids. CDR1 and CDR2 from the germline V gene are SEHNR and FQNEAQ (reference sequence). The CDR3 here is CASSLTAWDSHTGELFF. Using reference TRBV7-9 and TRBJ2-2 for the parts outside the CDR3, the full variable domain is DTGVSQNPRHKITKRGQNVTFRCDPISEHNRLYWYRQTLGQGPEFLTYFQNEAQLEKSRLLSDRFSAERPKGSFSTLEIQRTEQGDSAMYLCASSLTAWDSHTGELFFGEGSRLTVL.

J is TRBJ1-1 and V is TRBV20-1; there is no DNA to check the TCRdb D call of TRBD1. The germline gives CDR1 DFQATT, CDR2 SNEGSKA (reference sequence). The CDR3 is 16 residues long. The CDR3 reads CSARVWQTQGNTEAFF.

V gene TRBV10-3 combines with J gene TRBJ2-1; TCRdb's D call, TRBD2, is unchecked because there is no DNA. Germline loops: CDR1 ENHRY, CDR2 SYGVKD. The CDR3 covers 16 residues. CDR3 region: CAISVGLAGGVNEQFF.

The chain is built from TRBV9 and TRBJ2-7; TCRdb reports TRBD1, a call that lacks DNA to check it against. The CDR3 totals 14 residues. Germline V gene lookup returns CDR1 SGDLS and CDR2 YYNGEE. The CDR3 sequence: CASSATGEVYEQYF.

The rearrangement joins TRBV29-1 to TRBJ2-7; TCRdb indicates TRBD2, and absent DNA this call remains unverified. Germline loops: CDR1 SQVTM, CDR2 ANQGSEA. The CDR3 is made up of 13 amino acids. The CDR3 sequence: CSVAISGSPEQYF.

V gene TRBV25-1 combines with J gene TRBJ1-2; with no DNA, the TCRdb D assignment of TRBD1 cannot be verified. This CDR3 has 14 residues. Germline values: CDR1 MGHDK, CDR2 SYGVNS. The CDR3 loop is CASSGQDLNYGYTF.

The chain links TRBV29-1 to TRBJ2-2; the D call of TRBD1 rests on TCRdb alone, since no DNA is present to check it. This CDR3 has 14 residues. Looked up from germline, CDR1 is SQVTM and CDR2 is ANQGSEA. The CDR3 reads CSVKAAGVAGELFF.

V usage is TRBV29-1 and J usage is TRBJ2-1; TCRdb's D call of TRBD1 is untestable without DNA. Germline CDR1 and CDR2: SQVTM and ANQGSEA. The CDR3 loop spans 14 amino acids. The CDR3 reads CSSPRQGGLYEQFF.

V is TRBV6-7 and J is TRBJ2-7; TCRdb names TRBD1, which stays unverified in the absence of DNA. TRBV6-7 is labeled an ORF, and its function is uncertain. This CDR3 has 15 residues. CDR3 in amino acids: CASNSPGDGPYEQYF.

V gene TRBV28 combines with J gene TRBJ2-7; TCRdb names TRBD1, which stays unverified in the absence of DNA. Germline CDR1 MDHEN, CDR2 SYDVKM. This CDR3 region has 16 residues. CDR3 loop: CASSSRSRGFSYEQYF.

The chain employs TRBV7-7 and TRBJ2-5. The CDR3 has 11 amino acids. Germline V CDR1 and CDR2: SSHAT, FNYEAQ (reference sequence). The CDR3: CASSSAETQYF.